These T cell receptor beta chains were read from a single sample in a study of OX40 agonist ivuxolimab in advanced cancers. The data were produced by immunoSEQ multiplex PCR, yet TCRdb's version contains in-frame clones alone and is incomplete. Of over 15,000 clones in the sample, roughly 84% were seen once. Source: CD4+ or CD8+ T cells sorted from blood, taken in a trial of the OX40 agonist ivuxolimab. All receptors derive from an adult with an advanced solid tumor such as melanoma, head and neck, liver or kidney cancer. Both conserved end residues are part of each CDR3. Fields, in order: D gene, V gene, J gene, clone size, CDR3 DNA, CDR3 protein. D genes are given only for firm matches. Only part of the rows carry a size: once, few, many, or a class if the clone is expanded.

NA	TRBV5-1	TRBJ2-7	few	TGCGCCAGCAGCCAGGACGAGGGCGAGCAGTACTTC	CASSQDEGEQYF
NA	TRBV2	TRBJ2-1	NA	TGTGCCAGCAGGCCCCAACTAGCTTCCCCCAATGAGCAGTTCTTC	CASRPQLASPNEQFF
TRBD2	TRBV9	TRBJ2-1	NA	TGTGCCAGCAGCGTAGGGACTAGCGGAACCTACAATGAGCAGTTCTTC	CASSVGTSGTYNEQFF
TRBD2	TRBV4-1	TRBJ2-7	NA	TGCGCCAGCAGCCAAGAACCCGGGGGGTCCTACGAGCAGTACTTC	CASSQEPGGSYEQYF
TRBD2	TRBV28	TRBJ2-7	NA	TGTGCCAGCAGTCCAGACTTGTTTCTACGCGGCGGGAGGAAGTACGAGCAGTACTTC	CASSPDLFLRGGRKYEQYF
NA	TRBV13	TRBJ1-1	NA	TGTGCCAGCAGCTTAATGGTTTCGGCCGGGGGGACTGAAGCTTTCTTT	CASSLMVSAGGTEAFF
TRBD1	TRBV2	TRBJ2-3	NA	TGTGCCAGCAGTAGATGGGCCCTCACATGGGACCGGGACAGGGTGGTCGCAGATACGCAGTATTTT	CASSRWALTWDRDRVVADTQYF
TRBD2	TRBV9	TRBJ2-3	NA	TGTGCCAGCAGCCCCGCGGGGGGGGACACAGATACGCAGTATTTT	CASSPAGGDTDTQYF
TRBD2	TRBV4-2	TRBJ2-3	NA	TGTGCCAGCAGAAGGGTAGCGGGAGAGCCAGATACGCAGTATTTT	CASRRVAGEPDTQYF
TRBD1	TRBV6-6	TRBJ2-1	once	TGTGCCAGCAGTTCCTTTGGGACAGGGACTGAGCAGTTCTTC	CASSSFGTGTEQFF
NA	TRBV2	TRBJ2-7	NA	TGTGCCAGCAGTGAAACACCCCAGTTTGGCGAGCAGTACTTC	CASSETPQFGEQYF
NA	TRBV18	TRBJ1-3	NA	TGTGCCAGCTCACTAATCTCTGGAAACACCATATATTTT	CASSLISGNTIYF
NA	TRBV9	TRBJ1-2	NA	TGTGCCAGCACCCTAACGGACGGGAGGAACTATGGCTACACCTTC	CASTLTDGRNYGYTF
NA	TRBV7-9	TRBJ2-7	NA	TGTGCCAGCAGCCCGCCCGCGGGGCCCTACGAGCAGTACTTC	CASSPPAGPYEQYF